This T cell receptor (beta chain) originates from a study of spatial heterogeneity in lung cancer. At the level of the study: Fewer alpha-chain than beta-chain sequences were consistently detected. Overall study findings and caveats: Tumor mutation counts were tracked by expanded intratumoral alpha and beta TCR counts.

Stated time point: sample taken at primary tumor resection. Patients with untreated early-stage non-small cell lung cancer, numbering approximately 79, were the donors. Unsorted whole RNA samples from tumor, nontumor lung or frozen PBMC were sequenced. This clonotype was seen at least ten times. No antigen is known for it. Since the library was made to target alpha chains, this beta chain is a stray read and its abundance is not meaningful. TCR cDNA molecules each carried a unique molecular identifier. MiXCR, run by TCRdb on the 5' RACE reads, gives a single entry per CDR3 protein. This table holds roughly 10,000 distinct CDR3 sequences, approximately 12% found once. V lost 2 bases, J lost 10 bases, and 4 bases stayed unmatched. The germline gives CDR1 KGHSH, CDR2 LQKENI. This CDR3 is built from 13 residues.

The sample here was lung tumor tissue, taken at surgery. This TCR was sampled from a male donor with early-stage non-small cell lung cancer. The gene calls are TRBV18 and TRBJ1-2; TRBD1 agrees at 10 bases. CDR3: CASSPGTGVIYTF. CDR3 sequence (DNA): TGTGCCAGCTCACCAGGGACAGGGGTGATCTACACCTTC.